This is a list of T cell receptor beta chains from one sample in a study of blood T cell repertoires in COVID-19. Libraries were prepared by immunoSEQ multiplex PCR; TCRdb keeps only in-frame clonotypes and omits some of them. The repertoire holds about 200,000 clones, with around 84% as singletons. Sequencing used PBMCs or T cells enriched from blood (not recorded which). Source of these receptors: a woman aged 35 to 49 with acute COVID-19. Each CDR3 is given with its conserved first and last residue. D genes are given only for firm matches. The size of a clone is reported for some rows only, either as once, few or many, or as a class for expanded clones.

d_call | j_call | v_call | clone_size | cdr3_nt | cdr3_aa
. | TRBJ2-1 | TRBV7-3 | . | TGTGCCAGCAGCACACAGGGAATTTTCGGCGATGAGCAGTTCTTC | CASSTQGIFGDEQFF
. | TRBJ2-2 | TRBV7-9 | . | TGTGCCAGCAGCTTAACGGGCGGGGTCATCACCGGGGAGCTGTTTTTT | CASSLTGGVITGELFF
. | TRBJ1-5 | TRBV27 | . | TGTGCCAGCAGTTTGTCCATCGACAGATTTAAGCGGCCCCAGCATTTT | CASSLSIDRFKRPQHF
TRBD1 | TRBJ1-2 | TRBV3-1/TRBV3-2 | . | TGTGCCAGCAGCCAAGATAAGCTAACAGGGGTCTATGGCTACACCTTC | CASSQDKLTGVYGYTF
. | TRBJ1-2 | TRBV7-2 | . | TGTGCCAGCAGCTTAGTGACAGGCGGGCATGGCTACACCTTC | CASSLVTGGHGYTF
. | TRBJ2-2 | TRBV6-2/TRBV6-3 | . | TGTGCCAGCAGTAAGACCGACTGGGGATTCTCCTCTCAGGGCAACACCGGGGAGCTGTTTTTT | CASSKTDWGFSSQGNTGELFF
TRBD1 | TRBJ2-7 | TRBV19 | . | TGTGCCAGTGAAACAGGGGGAGGACAAGACGAGCAGTACTTC | CASETGGGQDEQYF
. | TRBJ2-7 | TRBV9 | few | TGTGCCACACCCGGGGGTCCCAGCTCCTACGAGCAGTACTTC | CATPGGPSSYEQYF
TRBD2 | TRBJ2-1 | TRBV19 | . | TGTGCCAGTAGTATTGAGGTAGCGGGAGTCGTCAATGAGCAGTTCTTC | CASSIEVAGVVNEQFF
. | TRBJ2-1 | TRBV27 | . | TGTGCCAGCAGTTTCAGGGTCTCCTACAATGAGCAGTTCTTC | CASSFRVSYNEQFF
TRBD1 | TRBJ1-4 | TRBV14 | . | TGTGCCAGCAGCCAGGGGACAGGGGTGGATGAAAAACTGTTTTTT | CASSQGTGVDEKLFF
TRBD2 | TRBJ2-1 | TRBV6-4 | once | TGTGCCAGCAGTGACTCATCGGTAGCGGGGATAGATGAGCAGTTCTTC | CASSDSSVAGIDEQFF
TRBD1 | TRBJ1-2 | TRBV7-8 | . | TGTGCCAGCAGCTCGCTGGGACAGGGGGCCCAATATGGCTACACCTTC | CASSSLGQGAQYGYTF
. | TRBJ2-2 | TRBV5-6 | once | TGTGCCAGCAGCTTGGGCGTTACGACGAACACCGGGGAGCTGTTTTTT | CASSLGVTTNTGELFF
. | TRBJ2-3 | TRBV3-1/TRBV3-2 | . | TGTGCCAGCAGCCTTCGGACAGCCACAGATACGCAGTATTTT | CASSLRTATDTQYF
TRBD2 | TRBJ2-7 | TRBV2 | once | TGTGCCAGCATGGGACTAGCGGGTGGTTCCTCCTACGAGCAGTACTTC | CASMGLAGGSSYEQYF
TRBD2 | TRBJ2-3 | TRBV9 | once | TGTGCCAGCAGCGTAGCCCCTCTAGCGGGGGGCACAGATACGCAGTATTTT | CASSVAPLAGGTDTQYF
TRBD1 | TRBJ2-1 | TRBV28 | few | TGTGCCAGCAGTAGTGAGAGGGACAGCTCCTACAATGAGCAGTTCTTC | CASSSERDSSYNEQFF
. | TRBJ1-2 | TRBV27 | . | TGTGCCAGCAGTTTCGGCCAGGCTAACTATGGCTACACCTTC | CASSFGQANYGYTF
. | TRBJ2-3 | TRBV20-1 | . | TGCAGTGCTAGTTCCAGCGTAGACCACACAGATACGCAGTATTTT | CSASSSVDHTDTQYF
TRBD2 | TRBJ2-4 | TRBV28 | . | TGTGCCAGCAGTTTAACGGCCAGCGGGACGGACAAAAACATTCAGTACTTC | CASSLTASGTDKNIQYF
. | TRBJ1-2 | TRBV30 | . | TGTGCCTGGAGTGTACTGCAGGGGCTCGGCTATGGCTACACCTTC | CAWSVLQGLGYGYTF
. | TRBJ2-1 | TRBV7-3 | . | TGTGCCAGCAGCTTGGGACTGGGTTTCAACAATGAGCAGTTCTTC | CASSLGLGFNNEQFF
. | TRBJ2-7 | TRBV7-8 | . | TGTGCCAGCAGCTTAGATGCTGGCAAAACCTACGAGCAGTACTTC | CASSLDAGKTYEQYF
. | TRBJ2-5 | TRBV9 | . | TGTGCCAGCACCGGAACTTCGGGGACCCAGTACTTC | CASTGTSGTQYF
TRBD1 | TRBJ1-1 | TRBV7-9 | . | TGTGCCAGCAGCTTCGAGGGGGCCGCTGAAGCTTTCTTT | CASSFEGAAEAFF
TRBD2 | TRBJ2-1 | TRBV28 | . | TGTGCCAGCAGTCCCTGGGGGGCGGGAGGATACAATGAGCAGTTCTTC | CASSPWGAGGYNEQFF
TRBD2 | TRBJ2-7 | TRBV20-1 | . | TGCAGTGCTAGTCTAGCGGGAGCCTACGAGCAGTACTTC | CSASLAGAYEQYF
. | TRBJ2-2 | TRBV28 | . | TGTGCCAGCAGTCTCGGGGGAATCGGGGAGCTGTTTTTT | CASSLGGIGELFF
TRBD2 | TRBJ2-1 | TRBV2 | . | TGTGCCAGCAATCGACTAGCGAATGAGCAGTTCTTC | CASNRLANEQFF
. | TRBJ1-1 | TRBV7-8 | . | TGTGCCAGCAGCCCTGCGAGCGGGTCTGAAGCTTTCTTT | CASSPASGSEAFF
TRBD2 | TRBJ2-5 | TRBV28 | . | TGTGCCAGCAGGCGAGCGGGGAGCGGGGGACTTCAAGAGACCCAGTACTTC | CASRRAGSGGLQETQYF
TRBD1 | TRBJ2-1 | TRBV11-3 | . | TGTGCCAGCAGCTTGGAGGGACAGGGTTACAATGAGCAGTTCTTC | CASSLEGQGYNEQFF
TRBD1 | TRBJ2-7 | TRBV15 | . | TGTGCCACCAGCAGAAACCGGGACAGGGGATTCGAGCAGTACTTC | CATSRNRDRGFEQYF
. | TRBJ1-4 | TRBV30 | . | TGTGCCTGGGGCCTGAGGGCCGAGAAACTGTTTTTT | CAWGLRAEKLFF
. | TRBJ1-1 | TRBV4-3 | many | TGCGCCAGCAGCCCCGACAGCCACAGCGACACTGAAGCTTTCTTT | CASSPDSHSDTEAFF
. | TRBJ1-5 | TRBV19 | . | TGTGCCAGCAGACAGTGGAATCAGCCCCAGCATTTT | CASRQWNQPQHF
TRBD1 | TRBJ1-3 | TRBV15 | . | TGTGCCACCAGCAGGGGACAGGGGGCAGAAGGAAACACCATATATTTT | CATSRGQGAEGNTIYF
TRBD1 | TRBJ1-6 | TRBV5-6 | . | TGTGCCAGCAGCGACAAAAAACTGGACAGGGGTCGTAATTCACCCCTCCACTTT | CASSDKKLDRGRNSPLHF
TRBD1 | TRBJ1-4 | TRBV7-9 | . | TGTGCCAGCAGCACGGGGACAGGGGACGAAAAACTGTTTTTT | CASSTGTGDEKLFF
. | TRBJ1-3 | TRBV7-8 | . | TGTGCCAGCAGCTTAGCCGGGGGACTATCTGGAAACACCATATATTTT | CASSLAGGLSGNTIYF
TRBD1 | TRBJ2-7 | TRBV5-1 | . | TGCGCCAGCAGCTTGGTCCAGGGGGTAACGTACGAGCAGTACTTC | CASSLVQGVTYEQYF
TRBD1 | TRBJ1-2 | TRBV7-2 | . | TGTGCCAGCAGCTTAGGGGGGACAGGGGAGAAGACGGATGGCTACACCTTC | CASSLGGTGEKTDGYTF
. | TRBJ2-4 | TRBV3-1/TRBV3-2 | . | TGTGCCAGCAGCCAACAGGGTGTATGGGACATTCAGTACTTC | CASSQQGVWDIQYF
. | TRBJ1-1 | TRBV7-2 | . | TGTGCCAGCAGCCCAATTCAGGGTCTCACTGAAGCTTTCTTT | CASSPIQGLTEAFF
TRBD1 | TRBJ1-1 | TRBV4-3 | . | TGCGCCAGCAGCCAAGGGCCGGGGACAGGGAGGCAGAACACTGAAGCTTTCTTT | CASSQGPGTGRQNTEAFF
TRBD1 | TRBJ1-2 | TRBV28 | few | TGTGCCAGCAAAATTGACAGGGCACATTCCTATGGCTACACCTTC | CASKIDRAHSYGYTF
. | TRBJ1-6 | TRBV5-8 | . | TGTGCCAGCAGCCAGGCCAACCGTAATTCACCCCTCCACTTT | CASSQANRNSPLHF
TRBD2 | TRBJ2-5 | TRBV25-1 | . | TGTGCCAGCAGTGAATATAGGAGCGGGAGGGGAAAAGAGACCCAGTACTTC | CASSEYRSGRGKETQYF
TRBD1 | TRBJ2-3 | TRBV7-9 | . | TGTGCCAGCAGCCCAAGCTGGCAGGGGGTGACAGATACGCAGTATTTT | CASSPSWQGVTDTQYF
. | TRBJ2-5 | TRBV27 | . | TGTGCCAGCAATAGTTTAGGGAGTACCCAAGAGACCCAGTACTTC | CASNSLGSTQETQYF
TRBD2 | TRBJ2-3 | TRBV30 | . | TGTGCCTGGAGTGTAGGGCCGGGACTAGCGGGGGGCACAGATACGCAGTATTTT | CAWSVGPGLAGGTDTQYF
TRBD1 | TRBJ1-6 | TRBV5-1 | . | TGCGCCAGCAGCTCGGGACAGGGGGTCGATAATTCACCCCTCCACTTT | CASSSGQGVDNSPLHF
TRBD1 | TRBJ1-1 | TRBV11-2 | . | TGTGCCAGCAGCTTGACCTTGACAGGGGGTGAGACTGAAGCTTTCTTT | CASSLTLTGGETEAFF